This T cell receptor beta chain appears in the sequencing data of a study of graft-versus-host responses after intestinal transplantation. Study at large: Anti-thymocyte globulin served as induction for all recipients, who then took tacrolimus and steroids for approximately three years.

Data came from immunoSEQ multiplex PCR; TCRdb stores just in-frame clones and leaves some out. The data hold 6,500 to 10,000 clones, with approximately 30% observed a single time. Post-reaction, proliferating CD3+CD4+ and CD3+CD8+ responders (CFSE-low) were sorted. Study-level points and caveats: Early post-transplant falls in HvG clones accompanied the peak levels of circulating GvH clones. Marrow from the recipient contained GvH clones, some of which had appeared first in ileum or blood.

Germline values: CDR1 MNHNY, CDR2 SVGAGI (reference sequence). Deletions cut 6 bases from V and 1 base from J, with 14 bases between. This CDR3 is built from 15 residues. The J gene is TRBJ2-3, the V gene TRBV6-6, with D tentatively TRBD1 (6 bases). The TCR originated in a human patient who received an intestinal transplant. Specimen: alloreactive CD4+ T cells from a mixed lymphocyte reaction culture, collected before intestinal transplant. Sample subset: CFSE-low proliferating T cells sorted from roughly six-day pre-transplant mixed lymphocyte reaction (GvH or HvG direction). The CDR3 DNA follows: TGTGCCAGCAGAAGCCAGGGGACGGGCACAGATACGCAGTATTTT. Its protein product is CASRSQGTGTDTQYF.